Listed here are 13 T cell receptor beta chains from one sample, sequenced in a study of tumor-infiltrating lymphocytes in primary liver carcinoma. Starting from 500 ng of total RNA, TCR beta cDNA was produced with a primer in the constant region. Slightly modified ARM-PCR, run as three nested multiplex PCR rounds, produced the TCR beta libraries. The two initial PCR rounds, roughly 10 cycles each, used TRBV1-TRBV30 forward and C-beta reverse primers. MiXCR was run by TCRdb on the multiplex PCR reads, yielding one entry per CDR3 protein. The sample has 50,000 or so distinct CDR3 sequences; about 80% are singletons. Co-extraction of both nucleic acids (RNA and DNA) used about 19-33 mg of unsorted bulk tissue. Sequenced material: liver tumor tissue from sampling region 5. Subset noted: tumor region T5, tumor centre. Receptors originate from a man aged 40-49 years with primary liver carcinoma and hepatitis B virus infection.

On this clonotype: Because the CDR3 is missing its conserved closing phenylalanine or tryptophan, this is likely a read error. It is unclear where the CDR3 begins or ends on the DNA, so no DNA is shown, and the CDR3 is as TCRdb lists it. The gene calls are TRBV5-5 and TRBJ2-5; the D call TRBD1 from the table was never checked on the DNA. CDR1 is SGHKS and CDR2 is YYEKEE in the germline V gene (reference sequence). The CDR3 has 14 residues if both end residues are counted. The CDR3 region is CASSFGGFAETQYS.

A note on this clonotype: A junction end diverges from the germline sequence, so it may reflect a read error. The rearrangement links TRBV10-3 to TRBJ2-7; D is ambiguous. The CDR3 consists of 12 residues. Germline lookup yields CDR1 ENHRY and CDR2 SYGVKD. CDR3 loop: CAISKCLYEQYF. Written as DNA, the CDR3 is TGTGCCATCAGTAAGTGCCTCTACGAGCAGTATTTC.

The table lists this clonotype with a count of one. This chain uses TRBV5-4 with TRBJ2-2, with TRBD2 matching over 12 bases. V dropped 4 bases and J dropped 5; count of bases not matched to a gene: 6. Germline loops: CDR1 SGHNT, CDR2 YYREEE (reference sequence). CDR3 length: 16 amino acids. CDR3 coding DNA: TGTGCCAGCAGCCACGGACTAGCGGGAAGGACCGGGGAGCTGTTTTTT. Residues: CASSHGLAGRTGELFF.

The J gene is TRBJ2-3, the V gene TRBV29-1; 9 positions match TRBD2. V trimming: 4 bases; J trimming: 2 bases; junction bases outside the gene matches: 7. The germline gives CDR1 SQVTM, CDR2 ANQGSEA. This CDR3 has 15 amino acids. The CDR3 nucleotides read TGCAGCGTTGGGCCCGCGGGGGGGCACACAGATACGCAGTATTTT. It specifies CSVGPAGGHTDTQYF.

This chain connects TRBV11-1 to TRBJ2-3; TRBD2 matches at 9 bases. Germline V CDR1 and CDR2: SGHAT, FQDESV (reference sequence). The CDR3 has 16 residues. Germline trimming cut 5 bases from V and 15 bases from J; bases unmatched to any gene: 21. DNA of the CDR3: TGTGCCAGCAGCCCATCCCCTAGCGGGAAGGCGTCTACGCCATATTTT. It is translated as CASSPSPSGKASTPYF.

The V and J genes are TRBV11-2 and TRBJ2-7; 12 nucleotides align to TRBD2. The CDR3 runs to 20 residues. The V segment lost 3 bases and the J segment 0 bases; nucleotides outside the gene matches: 15. Germline CDR1 SGHAT, CDR2 FQNNGV. CDR3 DNA sequence: TGTGCCAGCAGCTTTAGGGAGGGGAGGACTAGCGGGATCAGCTCCTACGAGCAGTACTTC. It is translated as CASSFREGRTSGISSYEQYF.

This clonotype came up many times. This could be a read error, since a much larger clone is one nucleotide away. This chain connects TRBV6-1 to TRBJ2-5; D may be TRBD1 (6 bases). Germline lookup yields CDR1 MNHNS and CDR2 SASEGT. CDR3 size: 19 residues. The CDR3 bases are TGTGCCAGCAGTGAAGGGTGGAGTGGCCGCCCGACAGGACAAGAGACCCAGTGCTTC. This sequence encodes CASSEGWSGRPTGQETQCF.

A word on this clonotype: A much bigger clone sits one base away, suggesting this may be a read error. J is TRBJ2-7 and V is TRBV18; a weak D match, TRBD2 (6 bases). CDR1 is KGHSH and CDR2 is LQKENI in the germline V gene. CDR3 length: 14 residues. Here the CDR3 DNA reads TGTGCCAGCTCACCTTCTCGTGGGCGGGACGAGCTGTACTTC. Translation: CASSPSRGRDELYF.

The chain links TRBV4-1 to TRBJ1-1; D gene ambiguous. Germline V gene lookup returns CDR1 MGHRA and CDR2 YSYEKL. The CDR3 runs 15 residues. V was trimmed by 1 base and J by 8 bases, leaving 17 bases between them. Here the CDR3 reads CASSQAVLGNAEAFF. In DNA, the CDR3 is TGCGCCAGCAGCCAAGCTGTACTGGGGAACGCCGAAGCTTTCTTT.

Remarks on this clonotype: A read error may account for a junction end that differs from germline. The chain recombines TRBV11-2 with TRBJ2-7; D call uncertain. The CDR3 contains 14 residues. Germline CDR1 reads SGHAT; CDR2 reads FQNNGV. The CDR3 reads CAGSPNRNSYEQYF. The DNA of the CDR3 is TGTGCCGGCAGCCCTAATAGGAACTCCTACGAGCAGTACTTC.

This clonotype was detected once. Sequence at one end of the junction differs from germline and may be a read error. The rearrangement joins TRBV14 to TRBJ2-1; the match to TRBD1 covers 9 bases. CDR1 and CDR2 (germline): SGHDN, FVKESK. This CDR3 comprises 17 residues. In DNA, the CDR3 is TGTGCCGGCAGCCAAGGGGGTCAGGGGACAGGGTACAATGAGCAGCTCTTC. Encoded protein: CAGSQGGQGTGYNEQLF.

In regard to this clonotype: An end of the junction differs from the germline gene, which may be a read error. The rearrangement joins TRBV29-1 to TRBJ1-1; D ambiguous. The CDR3 runs 15 residues. Germline CDR1 and CDR2: SQVTM and ANQGSEA. The DNA of the CDR3 is TGCAGCGTTCGGACGGTGTGGGGAATGAACACTGATGCTTTCTTT. Protein sequence: CSVRTVWGMNTDAFF.

This clonotype was recorded many times. The CDR3 DNA reads as TGTGCCAGCAGCTTAAGCGGGGGACAAGAGACCCAGTACTTC. Protein: CASSLSGGQETQYF. V gene TRBV11-2 combines with J gene TRBJ2-5, with 8 bases fitting TRBD2. Germline assignment: CDR1 SGHAT and CDR2 FQNNGV. This CDR3 comprises 14 residues. V gave up 2 bases and J gave up 2 bases; unmatched junction bases: 1.